This TCR beta chain is drawn from a study of T cell responses to AZD1222 COVID-19 vaccine. A word on this clone: Its antigen is as yet unknown.

Sequencing was performed with immunoSEQ multiplex PCR; in TCRdb, only in-frame clones are kept and a portion is missing. The table lists about 150,000 clones, approximately 90% of them singletons. The study's findings and limits: Baseline serostatus was positive in only a handful of AZD1222 recipients. A reported finding is that nearly half of spike-specific TCRs target unmutated variant regions. The span of vaccine-associated CD4 TCRs extended across spike, with dominance at 160-218 and 743-854.

This receptor was obtained from an adult who received the AZD1222 COVID-19 vaccine. The source was peripheral blood, collected 28 days after the second AZD1222 dose.

CDR3: CASSKGGPGNEQFF. CDR3 sequence (DNA): TGTGCCAGCAGCAAAGGGGGTCCGGGGAATGAGCAGTTCTTC. The chain links TRBV21-1 to TRBJ2-1; TRBD2, the D gene given by the table, was not confirmed from the DNA. TRBV21-1 is flagged as a pseudogene. This CDR3 has 14 residues.